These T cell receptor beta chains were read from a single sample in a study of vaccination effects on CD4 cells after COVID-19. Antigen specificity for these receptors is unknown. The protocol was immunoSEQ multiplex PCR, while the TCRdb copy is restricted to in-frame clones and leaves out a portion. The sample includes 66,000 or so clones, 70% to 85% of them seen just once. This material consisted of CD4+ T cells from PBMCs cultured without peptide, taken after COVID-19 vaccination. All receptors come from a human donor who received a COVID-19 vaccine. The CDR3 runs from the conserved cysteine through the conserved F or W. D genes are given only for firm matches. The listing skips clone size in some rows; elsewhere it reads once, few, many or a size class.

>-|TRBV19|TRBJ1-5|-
TGTGCCAGTTGGGGCGAGGGAAAAGGTATGCATCAGCCCCAGCATTTT
CASWGEGKGMHQPQHF
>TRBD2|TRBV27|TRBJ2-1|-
TGTGCCAGCAGTATGAGAGCGGGGGCCTTTTCTCGGGAGCAGTTCTTC
CASSMRAGAFSREQFF
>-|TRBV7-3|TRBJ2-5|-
TGTGCCAGCAGCTTTGGCCCTGCCCAAGGAGAGACCCAGTACTTC
CASSFGPAQGETQYF
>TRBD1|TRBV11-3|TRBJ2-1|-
TGTGCCAGCAGCTTCGGTCAGGGGGCCTACAATGAGCAGTTCTTC
CASSFGQGAYNEQFF
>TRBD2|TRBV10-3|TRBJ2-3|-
TGTGCCATCAGGCCGGGACTAGCTGGCACAGATACGCAGTATTTT
CAIRPGLAGTDTQYF
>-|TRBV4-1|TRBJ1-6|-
TGCGCCAGCAGCCAAGGACTGTATAATTCACCCCTCCACTTT
CASSQGLYNSPLHF
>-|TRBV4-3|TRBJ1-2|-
TGCGCCAGCAGCCAAGATGCTTCATTCTTGTCTAACTATGGCTACACCTTC
CASSQDASFLSNYGYTF
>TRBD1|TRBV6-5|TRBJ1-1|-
TGTGCCAGCTACAGGGGCACTGAAGCTTTCTTT
CASYRGTEAFF
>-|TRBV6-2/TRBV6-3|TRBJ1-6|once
TGTGCCAGCAGCCCTAGGAGGGAGGGAGCGGGGTCACCCCTCCACTTT
CASSPRREGAGSPLHF
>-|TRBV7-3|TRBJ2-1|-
TGTGCCAGCAGCTTAGGGGTGAACAATGAGCAGTTCTTC
CASSLGVNNEQFF
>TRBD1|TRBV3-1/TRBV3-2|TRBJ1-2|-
TGTGCCAGCAGCCAAGTACAGGGGGCTCAGGGCTACACCTTC
CASSQVQGAQGYTF
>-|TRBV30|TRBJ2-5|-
TGTGCCTGGAGTGTAGGGGGGGACGCGGAGACCCAGTACTTC
CAWSVGGDAETQYF
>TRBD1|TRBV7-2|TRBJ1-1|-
TGTGCCAGCAGCTTAGTGGGGACAGGAATTGAAGCTTTCTTT
CASSLVGTGIEAFF
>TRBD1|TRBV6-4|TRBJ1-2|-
TGTGCCAGCAGTCTTGCACCGGGACAGGGGAATGGCTACACCTTC
CASSLAPGQGNGYTF
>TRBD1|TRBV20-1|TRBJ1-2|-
TGCAGTGCTAGTCCTGGTGGGGGACAGGGGGCTTTGGGCTATGGCTACACCTTC
CSASPGGGQGALGYGYTF
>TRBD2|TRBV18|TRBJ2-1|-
TGTGCCAGCTCACCGTCGAGTACTAGCGGAAACAATGAGCAGTTCTTC
CASSPSSTSGNNEQFF
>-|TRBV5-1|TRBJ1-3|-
TGCGCCAGCAGCTTGGATCACCACTCTGGAAACACCATATATTTT
CASSLDHHSGNTIYF
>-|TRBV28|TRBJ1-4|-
TGTGCCAGCAACCGGGGGCATTTTGAAAAACTGTTTTTT
CASNRGHFEKLFF
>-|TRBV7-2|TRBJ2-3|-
TGTGCCAGCAGCTTCACAGATACGCAGTATTTT
CASSFTDTQYF
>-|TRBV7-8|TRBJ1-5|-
TGTGCCAGCAGCTTAGCGGGGACACTCAATCAGCCCCAGCATTTT
CASSLAGTLNQPQHF
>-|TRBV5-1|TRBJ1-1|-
TGCGCCAGCAGCTTGGGGGTGGGGGAAAGTGAAGCTTTCTTT
CASSLGVGESEAFF
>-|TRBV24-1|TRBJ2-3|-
TGTGCCACCCGGGGAGAGTTAACAGATACGCAGTATTTT
CATRGELTDTQYF
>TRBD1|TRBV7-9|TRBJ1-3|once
TGTGCCAGCAGCTTGGACAGGGGGTCTGGAAACACCATATATTTT
CASSLDRGSGNTIYF
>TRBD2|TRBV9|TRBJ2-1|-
TGTGCCAGCAGCTCTTGGGGCGCGGGGGATGAGCAGTTCTTC
CASSSWGAGDEQFF
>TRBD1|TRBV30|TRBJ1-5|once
TGTGCCTGGAGCATTGACAGGGGGTCGGCCAATCAGCCCCAGCATTTT
CAWSIDRGSANQPQHF
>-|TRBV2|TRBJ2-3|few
TGTGCCAGCTCATCCGGATCCGGGACTTTAGATACGCAGTATTTT
CASSSGSGTLDTQYF